This T cell receptor beta chain derives from a study of OX40 agonist ivuxolimab in advanced cancers. Study in general: Each dose-escalation patient presented with hepatocellular carcinoma, melanoma, renal cell or head and neck cancer.

Study outcomes and limitations: Among the nonresponders, some also had low normalized T-cell clonal expansion. The mean number of expanded clones was higher in CD8+ T cells than in CD4+. In the expanded peripheral T cells, antigen specificity was never determined.

Trimming removed 5 bases at V and 1 base at J, with 11 bases between. The CDR3 length is 14 residues. CDR1 and CDR2 (germline): SGHVS, FQNEAQ. Measured with immunoSEQ multiplex PCR; TCRdb has only the in-frame clones, and not every one. The table has more than 85,000 clones, approximately 83% seen once. This clone has a handful of counts. Its antigen is not known. The specimen comprised CD4+ or CD8+ T cells sorted from blood, sampled in a trial of the OX40 agonist ivuxolimab. The clonotype originates from an adult with an advanced solid tumor such as melanoma, head and neck, liver or kidney cancer. This chain connects TRBV7-8 to TRBJ2-5, with unresolved D. CDR3 sequence (DNA): TGTGCCAGCAGCCCAAGACGGAGCCAAGAGACCCAGTACTTC. Translated, it gives CASSPRRSQETQYF.